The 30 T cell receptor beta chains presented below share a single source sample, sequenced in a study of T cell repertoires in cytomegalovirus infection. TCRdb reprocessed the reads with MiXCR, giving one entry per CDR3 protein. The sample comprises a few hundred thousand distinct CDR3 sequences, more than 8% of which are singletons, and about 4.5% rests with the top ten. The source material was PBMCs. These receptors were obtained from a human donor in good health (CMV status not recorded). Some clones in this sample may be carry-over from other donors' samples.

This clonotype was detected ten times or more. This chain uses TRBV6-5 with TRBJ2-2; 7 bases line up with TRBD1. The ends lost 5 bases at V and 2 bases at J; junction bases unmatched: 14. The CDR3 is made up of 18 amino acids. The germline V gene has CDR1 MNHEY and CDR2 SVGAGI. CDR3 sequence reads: CASSRRTGTVRNTGELFF. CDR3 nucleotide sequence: TGTGCCAGCAGTCGCAGAACCGGGACAGTGAGAAACACCGGGGAGCTGTTTTTT.

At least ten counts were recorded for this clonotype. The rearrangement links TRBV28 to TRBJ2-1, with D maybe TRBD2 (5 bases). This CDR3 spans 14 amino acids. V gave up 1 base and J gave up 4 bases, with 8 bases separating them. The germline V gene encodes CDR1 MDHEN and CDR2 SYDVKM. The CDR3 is CASSLSRRYNEQFF. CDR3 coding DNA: TGTGCCAGCAGTTTATCAAGGAGGTACAATGAGCAGTTCTTC.

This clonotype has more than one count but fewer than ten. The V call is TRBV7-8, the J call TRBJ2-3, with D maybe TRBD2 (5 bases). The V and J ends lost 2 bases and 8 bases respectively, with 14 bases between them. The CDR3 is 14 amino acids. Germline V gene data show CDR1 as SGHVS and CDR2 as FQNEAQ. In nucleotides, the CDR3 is TGTGCCAGCAGCTTAAAAGGCCCTGAGGGTACGCAGTATTTT. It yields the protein CASSLKGPEGTQYF. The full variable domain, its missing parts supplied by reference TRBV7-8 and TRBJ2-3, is GAGVSQSPRYKVAKRGQDVALRCDPISGHVSLFWYQQALGQGPEFLTYFQNEAQLDKSGLPSDRFFAERPEGSVSTLKIQRTQQEDSAVYLCASSLKGPEGTQYFGPGTRLTVL.

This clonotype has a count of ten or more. CDR3 in amino acids: CASSYRRGQGNQPQHF. The CDR3, as DNA: TGTGCCAGCAGTTACAGAAGGGGCCAGGGCAATCAGCCCCAGCATTTT. The J gene is TRBJ1-5, the V gene TRBV6-2 or TRBV6-3, with D perhaps matching TRBD1 (5 bases). CDR1 is MNHEY, CDR2 SVGEGT, per germline. V lost 2 bases, J lost 2 bases, and 13 bases lay in between. The CDR3 runs 16 residues.

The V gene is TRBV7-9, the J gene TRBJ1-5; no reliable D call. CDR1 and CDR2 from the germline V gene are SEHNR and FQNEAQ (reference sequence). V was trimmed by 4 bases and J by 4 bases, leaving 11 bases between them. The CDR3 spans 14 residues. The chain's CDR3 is CASSSETMNQPQHF. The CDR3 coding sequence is TGTGCCAGCAGCTCGGAGACGATGAATCAGCCCCAGCATTTT. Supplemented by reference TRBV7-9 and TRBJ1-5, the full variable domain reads DTGVSQNPRHKITKRGQNVTFRCDPISEHNRLYWYRQTLGQGPEFLTYFQNEAQLEKSRLLSDRFSAERPKGSFSTLEIQRTEQGDSAMYLCASSSETMNQPQHFGDGTRLSIL.

The CDR3 here is CASTRARRAEAFF. DNA of the CDR3: TGTGCCAGCACCCGGGCGAGACGCGCTGAAGCTTTCTTT. The J gene is TRBJ1-1, the V gene TRBV12-3 or TRBV12-4; D is undetermined. CDR3 size: 13 residues. V lost 7 bases and J lost 6, with 15 bases in between.

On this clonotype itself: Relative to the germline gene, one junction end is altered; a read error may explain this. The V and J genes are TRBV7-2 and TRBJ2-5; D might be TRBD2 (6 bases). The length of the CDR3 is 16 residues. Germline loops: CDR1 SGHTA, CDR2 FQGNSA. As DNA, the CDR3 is TGTGCCAGCAGCCCCTCCTCCGGGAGCAACCAGGAGACCCAGCACTTC. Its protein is CASSPSSGSNQETQHF.

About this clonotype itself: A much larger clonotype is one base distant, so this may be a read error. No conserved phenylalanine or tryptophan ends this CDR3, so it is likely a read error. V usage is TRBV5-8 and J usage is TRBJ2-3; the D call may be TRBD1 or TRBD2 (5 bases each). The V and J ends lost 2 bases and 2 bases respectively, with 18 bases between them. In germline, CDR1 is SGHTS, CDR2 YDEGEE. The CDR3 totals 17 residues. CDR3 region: CASSLRGLPRATDTQYL. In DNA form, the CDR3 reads TGTGCCAGCAGCTTACGGGGCCTGCCCAGAGCCACAGATACGCAGTATCTT.

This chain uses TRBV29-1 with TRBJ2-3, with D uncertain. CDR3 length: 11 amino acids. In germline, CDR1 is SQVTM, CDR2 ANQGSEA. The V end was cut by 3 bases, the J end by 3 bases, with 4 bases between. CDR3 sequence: CSVDQTDTQYF. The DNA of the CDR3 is TGCAGCGTTGATCAGACAGATACGCAGTATTTT.

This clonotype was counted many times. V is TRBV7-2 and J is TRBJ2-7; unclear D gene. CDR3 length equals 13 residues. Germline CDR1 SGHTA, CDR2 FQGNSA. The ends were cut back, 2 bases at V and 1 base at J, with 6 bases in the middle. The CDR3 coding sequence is TGTGCCAGCAGCTTAAGGGTTTCCTACGAGCAGTACTTC. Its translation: CASSLRVSYEQYF.

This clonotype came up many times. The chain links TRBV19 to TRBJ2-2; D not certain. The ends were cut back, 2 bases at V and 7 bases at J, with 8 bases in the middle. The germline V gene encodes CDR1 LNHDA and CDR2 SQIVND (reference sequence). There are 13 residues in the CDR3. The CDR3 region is CASSITTGGELFF. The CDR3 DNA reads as TGTGCCAGTAGTATAACAACTGGCGGGGAGCTGTTTTTT.

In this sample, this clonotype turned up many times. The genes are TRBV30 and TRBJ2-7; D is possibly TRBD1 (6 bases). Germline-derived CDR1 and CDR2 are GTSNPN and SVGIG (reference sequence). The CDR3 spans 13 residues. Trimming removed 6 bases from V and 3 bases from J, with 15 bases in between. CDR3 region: CACSGQGYYEQYF. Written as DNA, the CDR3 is TGTGCCTGCTCTGGCCAGGGGTACTACGAGCAGTACTTC. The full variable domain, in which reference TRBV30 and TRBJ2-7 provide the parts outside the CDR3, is SQTIHQWPATLVQPVGSPLSLECTVEGTSNPNLYWYRQAAGRGLQLLFYSVGIGQISSEVPQNLSASRPQDRQFILSSKKLLLSDSGFYLCACSGQGYYEQYFGPGTRLTVT.

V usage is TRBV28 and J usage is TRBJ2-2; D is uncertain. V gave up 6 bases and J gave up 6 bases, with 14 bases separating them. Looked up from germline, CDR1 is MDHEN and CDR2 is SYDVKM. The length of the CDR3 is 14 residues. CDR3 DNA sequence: TGTGCCAGCAGGGTACTCCCCCCCCCCGGGGAGCTGTTTTTT. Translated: CASRVLPPPGELFF.

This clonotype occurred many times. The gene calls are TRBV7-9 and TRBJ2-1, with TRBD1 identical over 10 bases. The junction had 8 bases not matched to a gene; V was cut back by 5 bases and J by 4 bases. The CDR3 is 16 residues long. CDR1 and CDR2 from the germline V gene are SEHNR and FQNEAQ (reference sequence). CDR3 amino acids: CASSPTGQGLYNEQFF. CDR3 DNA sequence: TGTGCCAGCAGCCCCACGGGACAGGGGCTTTACAATGAGCAGTTCTTC.

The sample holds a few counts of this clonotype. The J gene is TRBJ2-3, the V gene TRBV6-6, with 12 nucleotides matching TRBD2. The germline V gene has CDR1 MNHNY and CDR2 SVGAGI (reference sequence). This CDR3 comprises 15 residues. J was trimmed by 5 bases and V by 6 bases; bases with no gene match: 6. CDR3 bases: TGTGCCAGCAGATTTGCTAGCGGGAGGGGAGATACGCAGTATTTT. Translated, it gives CASRFASGRGDTQYF.

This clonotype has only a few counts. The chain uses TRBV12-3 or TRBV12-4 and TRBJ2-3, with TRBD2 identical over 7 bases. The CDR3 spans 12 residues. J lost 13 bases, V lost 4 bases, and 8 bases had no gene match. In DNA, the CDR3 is TGTGCCAGCAGTTCCGAGCGGGGCAACAAGTATTTT. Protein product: CASSSERGNKYF.

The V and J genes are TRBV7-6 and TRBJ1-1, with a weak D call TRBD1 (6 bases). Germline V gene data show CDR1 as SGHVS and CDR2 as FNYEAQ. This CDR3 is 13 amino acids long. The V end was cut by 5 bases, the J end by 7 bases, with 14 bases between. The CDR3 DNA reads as TGTGCCAGCAGCCCGGACAGTGCGCGTGAAGCTTTCTTT. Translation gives CASSPDSAREAFF.

The CDR3 region has the DNA TGCGCCAGCAGCCAAGAAGCAGGGAGGTGGACTGACACGCAGTATTTT. Translation: CASSQEAGRWTDTQYF. The V gene is TRBV4-1, the J gene TRBJ2-3, with a weak D call TRBD2 (6 bases). V was shortened by 0 bases and J by 9 bases, with 19 bases between the two germline ends. CDR3 size: 16 residues. Germline V gene lookup returns CDR1 MGHRA and CDR2 YSYEKL.

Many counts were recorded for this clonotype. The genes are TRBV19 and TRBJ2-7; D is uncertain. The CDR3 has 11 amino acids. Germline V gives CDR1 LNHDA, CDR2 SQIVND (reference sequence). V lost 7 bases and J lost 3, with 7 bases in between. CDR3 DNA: TGTGCCAGTACCTCGGGCTACGAGCAGTACTTC. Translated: CASTSGYEQYF.

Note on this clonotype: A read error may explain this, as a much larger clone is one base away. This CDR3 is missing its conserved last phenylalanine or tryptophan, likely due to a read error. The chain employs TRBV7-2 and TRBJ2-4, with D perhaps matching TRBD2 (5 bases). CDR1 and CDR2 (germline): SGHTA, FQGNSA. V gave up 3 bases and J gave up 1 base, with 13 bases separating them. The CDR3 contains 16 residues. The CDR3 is CASSFGGPQAKNIQYY. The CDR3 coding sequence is TGTGCCAGCAGCTTCGGAGGCCCTCAGGCCAAAAACATTCAGTACTAC.

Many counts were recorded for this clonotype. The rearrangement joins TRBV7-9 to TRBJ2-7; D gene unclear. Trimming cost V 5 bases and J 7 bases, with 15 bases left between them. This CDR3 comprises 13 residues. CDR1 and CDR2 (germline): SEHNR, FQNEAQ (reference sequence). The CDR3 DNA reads TGTGCCAGCAGCCCCAGGACCCGTTGGGAGCAGTACTTC. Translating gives CASSPRTRWEQYF.

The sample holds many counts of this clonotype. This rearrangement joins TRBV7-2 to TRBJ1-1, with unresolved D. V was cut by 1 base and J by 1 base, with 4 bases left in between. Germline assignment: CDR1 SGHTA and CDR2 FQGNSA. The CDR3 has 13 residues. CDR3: CASSLDRNTEAFF. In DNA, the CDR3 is TGTGCCAGCAGCTTAGACCGGAACACTGAAGCTTTCTTT.

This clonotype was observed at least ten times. Here the CDR3 reads CASSPPGRGGTGELFF. The CDR3 bases are TGTGCCAGCAGCCCCCCCGGCAGGGGAGGCACCGGGGAGCTGTTTTTT. The chain uses TRBV28 and TRBJ2-2; either TRBD1 or TRBD2 may supply D (6 bases each). CDR3 size: 16 residues. CDR1 and CDR2 from the germline V gene are MDHEN and SYDVKM. Between the trimmed V and J ends, which lost 6 bases and 4 bases, there was a span of 18 bases.

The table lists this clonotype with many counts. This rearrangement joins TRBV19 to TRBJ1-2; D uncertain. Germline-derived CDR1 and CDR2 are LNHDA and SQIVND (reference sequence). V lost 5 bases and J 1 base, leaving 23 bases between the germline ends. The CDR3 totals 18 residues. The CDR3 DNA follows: TGTGCCAGTAGTTCACAACTGGACTCCCACGAGGATAACTATGGCTACACCTTC. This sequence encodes CASSSQLDSHEDNYGYTF.

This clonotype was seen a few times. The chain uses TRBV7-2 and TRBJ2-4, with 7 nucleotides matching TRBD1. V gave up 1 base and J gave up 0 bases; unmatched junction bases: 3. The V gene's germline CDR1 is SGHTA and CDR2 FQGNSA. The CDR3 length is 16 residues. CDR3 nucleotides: TGTGCCAGCAGCTTAGAGGGGGCCCTAGCCAAAAACATTCAGTACTTC. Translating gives CASSLEGALAKNIQYF.

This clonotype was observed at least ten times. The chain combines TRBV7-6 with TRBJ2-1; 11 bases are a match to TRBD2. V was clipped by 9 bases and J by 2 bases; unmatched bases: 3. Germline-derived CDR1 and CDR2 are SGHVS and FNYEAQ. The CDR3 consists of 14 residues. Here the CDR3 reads CASNSGGAYNEQFF. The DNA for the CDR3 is TGTGCCAGTAATAGCGGGGGGGCCTACAATGAGCAGTTCTTC.

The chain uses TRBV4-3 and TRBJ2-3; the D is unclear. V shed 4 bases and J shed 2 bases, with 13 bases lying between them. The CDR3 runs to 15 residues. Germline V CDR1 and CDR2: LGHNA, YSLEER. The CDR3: CASSLQTANTDTQYF. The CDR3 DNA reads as TGCGCCAGCAGCCTCCAGACCGCTAACACAGATACGCAGTATTTT.

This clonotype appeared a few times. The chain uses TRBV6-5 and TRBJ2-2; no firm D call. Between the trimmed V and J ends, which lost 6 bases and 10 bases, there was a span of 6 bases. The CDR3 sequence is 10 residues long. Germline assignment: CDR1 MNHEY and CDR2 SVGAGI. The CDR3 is CASRGVELFF. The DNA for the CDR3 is TGTGCCAGCAGGGGTGTGGAGCTGTTTTTT.

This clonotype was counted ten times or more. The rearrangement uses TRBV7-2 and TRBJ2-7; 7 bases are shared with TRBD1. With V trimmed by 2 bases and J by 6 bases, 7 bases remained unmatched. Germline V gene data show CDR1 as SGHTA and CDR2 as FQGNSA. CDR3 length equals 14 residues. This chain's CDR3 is CASSLIEGASEQYF. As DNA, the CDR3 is TGTGCCAGCAGCTTAATTGAGGGGGCGAGCGAGCAGTACTTC.

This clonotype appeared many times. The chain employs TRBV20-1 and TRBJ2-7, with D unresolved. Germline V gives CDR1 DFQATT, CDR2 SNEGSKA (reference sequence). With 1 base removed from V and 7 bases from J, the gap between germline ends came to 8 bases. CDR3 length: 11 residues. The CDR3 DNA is TGCAGTGCTAGAGTAAACGGGGAGCAGTACTTC. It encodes CSARVNGEQYF.